This T cell receptor beta chain was identified in a study of shared clonotypes between healthy human individuals. This CDR3 contains 15 residues. CDR1 MDHEN and CDR2 SYDVKM come from the germline V gene. V lost 7 bases, J lost 0 bases, and 13 bases lay in between. Naive CD45RA+ and memory CD45RA-negative subsets were split from CD4+ cells. In the original analysis: As immunoSEQ supplied junction-only sequences (without quality scores), filtering differed. Profiled with immunoSEQ multiplex PCR; TCRdb holds only in-frame clones, not every one. The DNA gave D and trimming, while V, J and clone size come from that table. This table has roughly 2.4 million clones, nearly 97% appearing once.

V usage is TRBV28 and J usage is TRBJ1-5; D is unclear. Sample: naive CD4+ T cells sorted from blood. Sample subset: CD45RA+ positively selected. The receptor was isolated from a man between 18 and 35 years old in good health. DNA for the CDR3: TGTGCCAGCACCCCCGACGGGTATAGCAATCAGCCCCAGCATTTT. This codes for CASTPDGYSNQPQHF. The entire variable domain, with the rest obtained from reference TRBV28 and TRBJ1-5, is as follows: DVKVTQSSRYLVKRTGEKVFLECVQDMDHENMFWYRQDPGLGLRLIYFSYDVKMKEKGDIPEGYSVSREKKERFSLILESASTNQTSMYLCASTPDGYSNQPQHFGDGTRLSIL.